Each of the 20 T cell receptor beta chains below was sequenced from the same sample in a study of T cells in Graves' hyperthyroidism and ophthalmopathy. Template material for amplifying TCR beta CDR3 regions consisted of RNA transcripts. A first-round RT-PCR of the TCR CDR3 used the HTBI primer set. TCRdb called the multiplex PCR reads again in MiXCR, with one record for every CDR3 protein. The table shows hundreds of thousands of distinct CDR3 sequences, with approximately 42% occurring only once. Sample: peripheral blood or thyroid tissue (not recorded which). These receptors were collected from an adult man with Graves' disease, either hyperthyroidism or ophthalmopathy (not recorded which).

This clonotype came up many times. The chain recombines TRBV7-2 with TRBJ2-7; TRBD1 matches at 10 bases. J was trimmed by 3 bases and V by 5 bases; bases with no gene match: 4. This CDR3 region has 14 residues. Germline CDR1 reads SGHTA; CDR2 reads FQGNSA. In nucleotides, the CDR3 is TGTGCCAGCAGCCCACGGACAGGGGGCTACGAGCAGTACTTC. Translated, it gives CASSPRTGGYEQYF.

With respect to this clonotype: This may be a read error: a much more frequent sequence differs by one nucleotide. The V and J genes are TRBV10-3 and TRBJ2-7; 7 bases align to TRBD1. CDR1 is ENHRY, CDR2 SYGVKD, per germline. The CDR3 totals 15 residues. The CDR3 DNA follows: TGTACCATCAGCGGTACCGGGACAGCTTCCTACGAGCAGTACTTC. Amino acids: CTISGTGTASYEQYF.

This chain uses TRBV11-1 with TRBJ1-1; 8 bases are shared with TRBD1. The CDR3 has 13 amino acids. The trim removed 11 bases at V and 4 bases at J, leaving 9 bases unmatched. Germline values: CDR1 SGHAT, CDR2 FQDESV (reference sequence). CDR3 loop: CAWSGQGSTEAFF. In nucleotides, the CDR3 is TGTGCCTGGAGCGGACAGGGAAGCACTGAAGCTTTCTTT.

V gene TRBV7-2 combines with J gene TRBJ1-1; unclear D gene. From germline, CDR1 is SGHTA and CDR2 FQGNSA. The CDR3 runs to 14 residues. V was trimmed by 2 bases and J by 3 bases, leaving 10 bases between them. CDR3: CASSLLRIDTEAFF. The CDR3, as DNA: TGTGCCAGCAGCTTATTGAGGATAGACACTGAAGCTTTCTTT.

CDR3 DNA sequence: TGTGCCAGCAGTTTTACAGGGGGAACGACGTACTATGGCTACACCTTC. Protein product: CASSFTGGTTYYGYTF. This chain joins TRBV7-9 and TRBJ1-2, with 8 bases matching TRBD1. V lost 6 bases, J lost 3 bases, and 12 bases stayed unmatched. The germline CDR1 and CDR2 sequences are SEHNR and FQNEAQ (reference sequence). There are 16 residues in the CDR3.

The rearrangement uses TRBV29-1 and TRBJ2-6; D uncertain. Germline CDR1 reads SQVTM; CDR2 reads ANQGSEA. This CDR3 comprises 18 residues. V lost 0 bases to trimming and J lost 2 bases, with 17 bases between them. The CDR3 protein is CSVEDHQVGPAGANVLTF. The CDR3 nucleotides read TGCAGCGTTGAAGATCATCAGGTAGGCCCCGCTGGGGCCAACGTCCTGACTTTC.

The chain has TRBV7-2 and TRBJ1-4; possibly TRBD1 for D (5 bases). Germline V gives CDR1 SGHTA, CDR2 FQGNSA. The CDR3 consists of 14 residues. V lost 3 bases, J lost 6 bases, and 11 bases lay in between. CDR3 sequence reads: CASSLAGKDEKLFF. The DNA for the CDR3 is TGTGCCAGCAGCTTGGCAGGGAAGGATGAAAAACTGTTTTTT.

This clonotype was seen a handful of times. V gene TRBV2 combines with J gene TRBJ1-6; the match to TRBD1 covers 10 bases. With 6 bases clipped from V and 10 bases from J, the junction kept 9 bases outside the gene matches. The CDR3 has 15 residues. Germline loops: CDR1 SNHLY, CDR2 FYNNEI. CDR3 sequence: CASSKAGTGDSPLHF. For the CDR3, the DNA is TGTGCCAGCAGCAAAGCCGGGACAGGGGACTCACCCCTCCACTTT.

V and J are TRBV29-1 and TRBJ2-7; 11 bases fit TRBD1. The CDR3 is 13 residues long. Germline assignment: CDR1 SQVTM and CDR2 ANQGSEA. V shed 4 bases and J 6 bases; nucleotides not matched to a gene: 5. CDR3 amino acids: CSVAGTGGGEQYF. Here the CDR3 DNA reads TGCAGCGTTGCCGGGACAGGGGGAGGCGAGCAGTACTTC.

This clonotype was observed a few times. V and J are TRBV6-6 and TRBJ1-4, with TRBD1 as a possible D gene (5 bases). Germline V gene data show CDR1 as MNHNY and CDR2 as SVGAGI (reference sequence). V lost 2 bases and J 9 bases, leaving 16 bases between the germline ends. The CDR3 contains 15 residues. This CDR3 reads CASSYIAGSKKKLFF. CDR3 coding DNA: TGTGCCAGCAGTTACATAGCAGGGTCAAAGAAAAAACTGTTTTTT.

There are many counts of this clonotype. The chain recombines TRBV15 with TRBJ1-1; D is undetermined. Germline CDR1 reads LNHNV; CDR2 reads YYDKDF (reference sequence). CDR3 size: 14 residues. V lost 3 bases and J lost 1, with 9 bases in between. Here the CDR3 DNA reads TGTGCCACCAGCAGTCCCAATGGGAACACTGAAGCTTTCTTT. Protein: CATSSPNGNTEAFF.

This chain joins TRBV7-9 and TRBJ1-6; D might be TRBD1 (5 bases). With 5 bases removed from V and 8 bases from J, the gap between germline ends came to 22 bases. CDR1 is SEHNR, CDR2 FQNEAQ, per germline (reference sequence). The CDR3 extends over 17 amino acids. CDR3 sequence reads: CASSRPMGGSIDSPLHF. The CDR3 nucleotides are TGTGCCAGCAGCAGACCGATGGGGGGAAGTATAGATTCACCCCTCCACTTT.

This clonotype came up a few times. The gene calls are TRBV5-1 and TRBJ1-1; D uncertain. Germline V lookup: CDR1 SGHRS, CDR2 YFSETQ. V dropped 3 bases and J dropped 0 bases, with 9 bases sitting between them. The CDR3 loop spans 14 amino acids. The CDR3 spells CASSSQPMNTEAFF. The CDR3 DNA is TGCGCCAGCAGCTCACAGCCCATGAACACTGAAGCTTTCTTT.

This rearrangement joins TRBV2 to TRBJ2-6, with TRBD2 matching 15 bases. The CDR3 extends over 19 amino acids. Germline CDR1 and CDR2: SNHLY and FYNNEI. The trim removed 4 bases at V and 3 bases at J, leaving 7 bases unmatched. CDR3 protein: CASSGRGLAGGGGANVLTF. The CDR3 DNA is TGTGCCAGCAGTGGAAGGGGACTAGCGGGAGGTGGTGGGGCCAACGTCCTGACTTTC.

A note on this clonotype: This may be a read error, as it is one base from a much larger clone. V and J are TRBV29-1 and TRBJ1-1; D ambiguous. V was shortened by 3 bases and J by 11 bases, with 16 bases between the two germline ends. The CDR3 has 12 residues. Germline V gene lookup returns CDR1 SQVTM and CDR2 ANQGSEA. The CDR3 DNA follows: TGCAGCGTTGACCGGTTTCGGTCTGGGGCTTTCTTT. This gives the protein CSVDRFRSGAFF.

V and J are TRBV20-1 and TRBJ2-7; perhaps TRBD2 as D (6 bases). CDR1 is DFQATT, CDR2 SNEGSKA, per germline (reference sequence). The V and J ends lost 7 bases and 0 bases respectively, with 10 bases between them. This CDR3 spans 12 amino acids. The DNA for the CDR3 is TGCAGTGGGTTAGCGGACTCCTACGAGCAGTACTTC. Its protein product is CSGLADSYEQYF.

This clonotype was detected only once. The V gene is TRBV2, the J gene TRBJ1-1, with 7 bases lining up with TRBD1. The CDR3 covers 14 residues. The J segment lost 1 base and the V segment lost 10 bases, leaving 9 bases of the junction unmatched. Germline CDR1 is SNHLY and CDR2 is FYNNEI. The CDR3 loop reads CATAVTGENTEAFF. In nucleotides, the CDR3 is TGTGCCACGGCGGTCACAGGGGAGAACACTGAAGCTTTCTTT.

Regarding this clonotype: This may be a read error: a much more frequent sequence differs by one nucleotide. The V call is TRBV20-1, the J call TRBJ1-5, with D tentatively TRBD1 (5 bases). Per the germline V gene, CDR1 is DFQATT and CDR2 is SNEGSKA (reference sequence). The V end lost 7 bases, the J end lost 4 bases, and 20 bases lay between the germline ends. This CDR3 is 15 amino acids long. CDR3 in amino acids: CSVAPRGWVNQPQHF. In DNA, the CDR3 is TGCAGTGTTGCCCCTAGGGGATGGGTGAATCAGCCCCAGCATTTT.

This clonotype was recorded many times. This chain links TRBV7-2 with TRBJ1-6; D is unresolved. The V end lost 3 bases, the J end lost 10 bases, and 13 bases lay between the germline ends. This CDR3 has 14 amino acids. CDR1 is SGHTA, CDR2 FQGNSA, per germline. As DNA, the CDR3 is TGTGCCAGCAGCTTCAGTCAGGCGTCGTCACCCCTCCACTTT. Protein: CASSFSQASSPLHF.

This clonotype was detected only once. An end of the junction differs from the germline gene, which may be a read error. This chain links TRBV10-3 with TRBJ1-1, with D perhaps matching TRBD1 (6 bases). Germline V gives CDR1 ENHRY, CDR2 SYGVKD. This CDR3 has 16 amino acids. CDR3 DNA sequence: TGTGCCATCAGTGAAGGGGAACGGACAGTGAACACTGAAACTTTCTTT. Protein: CAISEGERTVNTETFF.